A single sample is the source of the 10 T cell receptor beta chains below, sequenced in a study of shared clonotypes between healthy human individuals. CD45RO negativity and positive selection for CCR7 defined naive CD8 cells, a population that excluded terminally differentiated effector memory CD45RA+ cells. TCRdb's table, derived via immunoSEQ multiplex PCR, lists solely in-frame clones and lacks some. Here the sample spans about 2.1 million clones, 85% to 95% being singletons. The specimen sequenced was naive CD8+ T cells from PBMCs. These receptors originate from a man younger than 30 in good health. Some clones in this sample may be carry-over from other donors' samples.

The CDR3 reads CASSPTGGVPLGEFAEAFF. CDR3 bases: TGTGCCAGCTCACCTACAGGGGGCGTCCCCTTAGGAGAGTTTGCTGAAGCTTTCTTT. The chain links TRBV18 to TRBJ1-1, with TRBD1 matching 9 bases. The V and J ends lost 3 bases and 6 bases, in that order; junction bases with no gene match: 20. The germline V gene has CDR1 KGHSH and CDR2 LQKENI. The CDR3 extends over 19 amino acids.

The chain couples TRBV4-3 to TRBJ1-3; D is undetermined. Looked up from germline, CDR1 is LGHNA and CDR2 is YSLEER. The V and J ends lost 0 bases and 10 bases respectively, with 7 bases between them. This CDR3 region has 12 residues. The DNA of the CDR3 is TGCGCCAGCAGCCAAGACGGCGGGACCATATATTTT. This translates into CASSQDGGTIYF.

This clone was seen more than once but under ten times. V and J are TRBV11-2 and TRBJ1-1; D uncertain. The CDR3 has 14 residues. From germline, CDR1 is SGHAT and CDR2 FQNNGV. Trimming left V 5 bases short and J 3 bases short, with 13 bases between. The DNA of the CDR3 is TGTGCCAGCAGCCCGACTTCACGATACACTGAAGCTTTCTTT. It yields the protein CASSPTSRYTEAFF.

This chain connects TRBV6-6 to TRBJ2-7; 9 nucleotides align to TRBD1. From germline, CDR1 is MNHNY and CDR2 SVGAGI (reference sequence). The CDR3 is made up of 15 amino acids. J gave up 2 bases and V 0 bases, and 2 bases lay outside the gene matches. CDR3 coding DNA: TGTGCCAGCAGTTACTCCGGGACAGGGACCTACGAGCAGTACTTC. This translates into CASSYSGTGTYEQYF.

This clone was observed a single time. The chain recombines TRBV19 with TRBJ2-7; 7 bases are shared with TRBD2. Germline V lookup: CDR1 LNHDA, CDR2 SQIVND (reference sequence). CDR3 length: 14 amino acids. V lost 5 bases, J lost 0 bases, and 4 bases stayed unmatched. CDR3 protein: CASSFLAASYEQYF. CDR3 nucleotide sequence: TGTGCCAGTAGTTTCCTAGCGGCCTCCTACGAGCAGTACTTC.

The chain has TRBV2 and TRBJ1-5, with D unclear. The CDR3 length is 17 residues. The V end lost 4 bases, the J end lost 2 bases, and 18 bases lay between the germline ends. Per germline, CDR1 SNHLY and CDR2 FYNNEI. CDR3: CASSGIAPLVGNQPQHF. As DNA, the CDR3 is TGTGCCAGCAGTGGTATTGCACCCTTGGTGGGCAATCAGCCCCAGCATTTT.

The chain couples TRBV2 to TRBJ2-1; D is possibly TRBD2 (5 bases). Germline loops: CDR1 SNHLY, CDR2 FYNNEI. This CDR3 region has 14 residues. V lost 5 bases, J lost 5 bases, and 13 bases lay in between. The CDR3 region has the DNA TGTGCCAGCAGTCCGAATGGACTTGACAATGAGCAGTTCTTC. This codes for CASSPNGLDNEQFF.

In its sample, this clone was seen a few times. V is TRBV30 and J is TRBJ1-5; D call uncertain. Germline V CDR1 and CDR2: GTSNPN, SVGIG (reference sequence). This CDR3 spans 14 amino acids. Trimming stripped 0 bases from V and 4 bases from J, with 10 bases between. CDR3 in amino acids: CAWSVRFSNQPQHF. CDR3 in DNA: TGTGCCTGGAGTGTAAGGTTCTCTAATCAGCCCCAGCATTTT.

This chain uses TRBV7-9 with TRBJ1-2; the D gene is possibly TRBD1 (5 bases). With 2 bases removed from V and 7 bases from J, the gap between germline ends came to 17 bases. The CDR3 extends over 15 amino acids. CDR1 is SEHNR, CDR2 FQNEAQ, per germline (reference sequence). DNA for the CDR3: TGTGCCAGCAGCTTAACACCCGAGTGGGACCGTGGCTACACCTTC. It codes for CASSLTPEWDRGYTF.

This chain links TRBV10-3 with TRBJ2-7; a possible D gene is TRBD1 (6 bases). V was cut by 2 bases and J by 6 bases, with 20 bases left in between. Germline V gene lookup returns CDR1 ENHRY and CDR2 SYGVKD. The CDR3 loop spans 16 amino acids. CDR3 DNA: TGTGCCATCAGTGAGGGTGAGCCTCAGGGGCCAGGCGAGCAGTACTTC. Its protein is CAISEGEPQGPGEQYF.